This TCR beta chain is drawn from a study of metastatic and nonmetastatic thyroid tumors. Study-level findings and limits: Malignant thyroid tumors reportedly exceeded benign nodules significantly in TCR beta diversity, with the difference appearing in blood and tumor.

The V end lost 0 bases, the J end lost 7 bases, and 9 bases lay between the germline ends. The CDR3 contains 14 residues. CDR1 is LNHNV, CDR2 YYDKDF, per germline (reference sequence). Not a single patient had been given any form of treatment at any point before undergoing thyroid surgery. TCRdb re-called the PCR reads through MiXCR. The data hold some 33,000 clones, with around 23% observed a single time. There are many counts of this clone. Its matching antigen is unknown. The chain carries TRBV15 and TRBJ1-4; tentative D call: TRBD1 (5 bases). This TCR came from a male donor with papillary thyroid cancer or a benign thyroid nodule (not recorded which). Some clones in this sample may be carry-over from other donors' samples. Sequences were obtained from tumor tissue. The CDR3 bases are TGTGCCACCAGCAGAGACAGGGAAAGTGAAAAACTGTTTTTT. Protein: CATSRDRESEKLFF.